This T cell receptor (beta chain) was obtained from a study of identical twins' blood T cells (dated by TCRdb to the early 2010s). About the study as a whole: The roughly twelve libraries, six for the alpha chain and six for the beta chain, yielded around 50 million Illumina reads in total. Using next-generation sequencing, the study compared the TCR alpha and beta chain repertoires of three pairs of monozygous twins to assess how genetics influences repertoire formation.

Donors were six healthy women forming three monozygous twin pairs. Each of the three twin pairs had been raised together, and the twins in each pair were thought likely to have encountered the same infectious agents and vaccines. TCR cDNA libraries were prepared from RNA that had been isolated from peripheral blood mononuclear cells. This clonotype occurred a few times. No cognate antigen has been identified for it. No base quality information exists; no much larger clone differs at one position. Library generation was performed with 5' RACE. The sequencer listed for this sample is Illumina Genome Analyzer IIx. To prepare the RNA-based TCR cDNA libraries, a previously described protocol was followed, with several modifications. To prevent cross-contamination, sample-specific barcodes were added to both ends of each TCR cDNA library during cDNA synthesis and amplification. Turning to the authors' computational methods: Between about 85,000 and nearly 550,000 clonotypes were identified per individual, with roughly 2 to 3.6 million CDR3-containing reads per library. After reads with improper barcode index combinations were thrown out, a cloneset for each library was built using the MiTCR software. While assembling CDR3 clonotypes, MiTCR filtered or rescued low-quality reads and corrected PCR and sequencing errors. Artificial out-of-frame clonotypes were mapped to in-frame sequences, with one indel allowed in the CDR3, and then removed. Similarity of V and J gene usage between donors was measured as Jensen-Shannon divergence divided by mean entropy. The public reads were reprocessed in TCRdb via fastp at Q25 and MiXCR, keeping in-frame beta chains. Every CDR3 protein is listed once, alongside the most common genes and DNA of its rows. What appears here as the V and J calls and clone size reflects TCRdb's work, not the paper's. This sample holds fewer than 450,000 distinct CDR3 sequences; 28% were observed only once. Around 5.6% of the sample is taken by the ten largest.

Beyond this particular receptor, the publication reports: V gene usage was reported to be markedly more similar within twin pairs than between unrelated donors, even among non-selected out-of-frame TCRbeta clonotypes. The number of shared CDR3 clonotypes between two donors was mainly determined by the product of their cloneset sizes, and twins did not clearly deviate from this trend. Among the most abundant TCRbeta clonotypes, every donor shared more CDR3 sequences with her own twin than with unrelated donors. The proposed role of the TCRalpha J segment in MHC recognition during thymic selection was stated to require validation by independent studies. Because the twins were reared together, environmental influences could not be ruled out as the explanation for twin similarity.

Sequences were obtained from PBMCs. The TCR originated in a woman aged 18-55 years in good health.

The nucleotides are TGTGCCAGCAGTGTTGGTACAGGGAATTGGGGCAATCAGCCCCAGCATTTT. This sequence encodes CASSVGTGNWGNQPQHF. The receptor chain draws on TRBV28 and TRBJ1-5; perhaps TRBD1 is the D gene, with 6 bases matching. Trimming takes 5 bases from V and 2 bases from J, and the germline ends sit 19 bases apart. The CDR3 measures 17 amino acids from cysteine to phenylalanine. The CDR3 DNA has 51 bases and is translated from base 1. CDR1 and CDR2 are read off the germline V gene as MDHEN and SYDVKM.